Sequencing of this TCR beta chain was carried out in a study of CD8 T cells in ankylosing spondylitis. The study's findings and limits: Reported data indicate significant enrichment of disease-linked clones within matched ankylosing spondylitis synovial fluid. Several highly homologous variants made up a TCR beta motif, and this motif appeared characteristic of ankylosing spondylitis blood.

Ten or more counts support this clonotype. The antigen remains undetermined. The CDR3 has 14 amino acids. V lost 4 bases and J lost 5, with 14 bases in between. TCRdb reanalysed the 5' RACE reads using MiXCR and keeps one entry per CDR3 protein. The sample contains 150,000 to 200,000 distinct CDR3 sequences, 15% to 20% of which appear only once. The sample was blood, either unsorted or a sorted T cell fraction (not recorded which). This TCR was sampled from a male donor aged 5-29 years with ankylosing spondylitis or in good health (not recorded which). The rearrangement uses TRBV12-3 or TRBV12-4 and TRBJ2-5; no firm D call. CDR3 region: CASSSVGGWETQYF. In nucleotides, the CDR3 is TGTGCCAGCAGTTCCGTAGGTGGTTGGGAGACCCAGTACTTC.